This T cell receptor (beta chain) was sequenced for a study of CD8+ T cells in alopecia areata. There are 15 residues in the CDR3. With V trimmed by 5 bases and J by 5 bases, 8 bases remained unmatched. Germline CDR1 is SGHDN and CDR2 is FVKESK. Study results and limitations: Normal scalp showed lower clonality than lesional scalp, especially alopecia totalis/universalis.

Treatment specified: oral pan-JAK inhibitor, 5-10 mg twice daily. Notes on this clone: The antigen remains undetermined.

In each case, RNA was isolated and then reverse transcribed into cDNA as the sequencing template. Assay: immunoSEQ multiplex PCR; the TCRdb copy retains only in-frame clones and omits some. The table lists under 150,000 clones, 55% to 60% of them singletons. This chain links TRBV14 with TRBJ2-2; 7 positions agree with TRBD1. The sequences come from CD4+ T cells sorted from blood, collected at week 24, from a patient treated with tofacitinib. The source is a human donor with alopecia areata. This chain's CDR3 is CASSRDLRGTGELFF. In nucleotides, the CDR3 is TGTGCCAGCAGCAGAGACCTCAGGGGGACCGGGGAGCTGTTTTTT.